The text below deals with one T cell receptor beta chain. Recovery among Cohort 3 donors was established by two negative PCRs, clearance, or symptom resolution. The sample is drawn from a study of blood T cell repertoires in COVID-19. For the study at large: Acute and convalescent COVID-19 samples came from the United States, Italy and Spain. Nucleic acid was either cDNA or gDNA, and it came from T cells, B-cell-depleted T cells, or PBMCs.

Germline V gene lookup returns CDR1 SGHTA and CDR2 FQGNSA. There are 16 residues in the CDR3. J gave up 7 bases and V 4 bases, and 8 bases lay outside the gene matches. Sequencing was performed with immunoSEQ multiplex PCR; in TCRdb, only in-frame clones are kept and a portion is missing. The data contain approximately 300,000 clones, approximately 91% of them singletons. The sequence was obtained from a man in his 60s who had recovered from COVID-19. The source material was PBMCs or T cells enriched from blood (not recorded which). The chain uses TRBV7-2 and TRBJ2-2; the match to TRBD2 covers 11 bases. In DNA form, the CDR3 reads TGTGCCAGCAGCTCAAGGACTAGCGGGTTTAACGGGGAGCTGTTTTTT. Translated: CASSSRTSGFNGELFF.